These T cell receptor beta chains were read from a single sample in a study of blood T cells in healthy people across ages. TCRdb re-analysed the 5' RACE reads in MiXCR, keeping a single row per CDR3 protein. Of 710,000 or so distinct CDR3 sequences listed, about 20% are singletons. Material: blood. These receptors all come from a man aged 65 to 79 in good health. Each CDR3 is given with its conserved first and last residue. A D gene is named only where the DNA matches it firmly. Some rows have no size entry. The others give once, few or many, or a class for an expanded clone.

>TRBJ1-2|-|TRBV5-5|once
TGTGCCAGCAGCTTGGGGGCGACAGAAAACTATGGCTACACCTTC
CASSLGATENYGYTF
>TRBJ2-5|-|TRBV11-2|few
TGTGCCAGCAGCTTAGGCCCGAGGATGGAGACCCAGTACTTC
CASSLGPRMETQYF
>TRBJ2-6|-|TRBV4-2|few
TGTGCCAGCAGCCCAACTTCGGGACTTGCGAAGACTGGGGCCAACGTCCTGACTTTC
CASSPTSGLAKTGANVLTF
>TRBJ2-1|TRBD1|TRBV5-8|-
TGTGCCAGCAGCTTGGCCGGGACAGTCTACAATGAGCAGTTCTTC
CASSLAGTVYNEQFF
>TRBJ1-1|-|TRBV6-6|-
TGTGCCAGCAGACTCCCGGGTGGTGAAGCTTTCTTT
CASRLPGGEAFF
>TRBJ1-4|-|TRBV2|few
TGTGCCAGCCGAGAAGCGAAACTGTTTTTT
CASREAKLFF
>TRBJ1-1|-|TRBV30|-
TGTGCCTGGGTGGGGGGGCTGAACACTGAAGCTTTCTTT
CAWVGGLNTEAFF
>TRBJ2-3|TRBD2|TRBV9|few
TGTGCCAGCAGCGTAGGGGCGGGAGAGGGTGCAGATACGCAGTATTTT
CASSVGAGEGADTQYF
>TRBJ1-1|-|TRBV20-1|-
TGCAGTGCTGACCGCCGGGGGGCCCTTATGATGAACACTGAAGCTTTCTTT
CSADRRGALMMNTEAFF
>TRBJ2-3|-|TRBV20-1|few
TGCAGTGCTAGGGGGCAGAGCCACACAGATACGCAGTATTTT
CSARGQSHTDTQYF
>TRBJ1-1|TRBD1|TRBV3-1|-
TGTGCCAGCAGCCTTACAGGGGCTCAAGCTTTCTTT
CASSLTGAQAFF
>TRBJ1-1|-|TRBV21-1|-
TGTGCCAGCGAGGGACAGAACACTGAAGCTTTCTTT
CASEGQNTEAFF
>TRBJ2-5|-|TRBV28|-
TGTGCCAGCAGACTCTCCCAGGGTGGGCAAGAGACCCAGTACTTC
CASRLSQGGQETQYF
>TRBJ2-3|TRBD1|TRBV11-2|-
TGTGCCAGCAGCTTAGGACAGGGACACGCAGATACGCAGTATTTT
CASSLGQGHADTQYF
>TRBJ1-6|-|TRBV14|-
TGTGCCAGCTCCTGGGGTATGGACTCACCCCTCCACTTT
CASSWGMDSPLHF
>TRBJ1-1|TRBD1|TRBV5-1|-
TGCGCCAGCGGGGGACAGCCGAACACTGAAGCTTTCTTT
CASGGQPNTEAFF
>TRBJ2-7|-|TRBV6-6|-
TGTGCCAGCAGTACATTCTACGAGCAGTACTTC
CASSTFYEQYF
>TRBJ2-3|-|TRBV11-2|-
TGTGCCAGCAGCTCCCTTCCGACTAGCACAGATACGCAGTATTTT
CASSSLPTSTDTQYF
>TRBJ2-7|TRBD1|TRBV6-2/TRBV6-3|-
TGTGCCAGCAGGAAAACCGGGACAGACTACGAGCAGTACTTC
CASRKTGTDYEQYF
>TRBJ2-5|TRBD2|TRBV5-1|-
TGCGCCAGCAGGTTGCGGACTAGCGGTAAAGAGACCCAGTACTTC
CASRLRTSGKETQYF
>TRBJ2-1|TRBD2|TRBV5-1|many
TGCGCCAGCAGTTCAGCGGGGAGCTCCTACAATGAGCAGTTCTTC
CASSSAGSSYNEQFF
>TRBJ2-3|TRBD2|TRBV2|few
TGTGCCAGCAGGGCCGGGACTAGCGGGGCCAACACAGATACGCAGTATTTT
CASRAGTSGANTDTQYF
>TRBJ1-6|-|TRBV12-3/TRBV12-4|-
TGTGCCAGCAGTTCCAGGGATTCACCCCTCCACTTT
CASSSRDSPLHF
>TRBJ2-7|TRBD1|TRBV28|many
TGTGCCAGCAGTTTAGGCCAGGGGGCCTACGAGCAGTACTTC
CASSLGQGAYEQYF
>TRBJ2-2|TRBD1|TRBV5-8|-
TGTGCCAGCAGGCCCGGGACAGGGGTCACCGGGGAGCTGTTTTTT
CASRPGTGVTGELFF
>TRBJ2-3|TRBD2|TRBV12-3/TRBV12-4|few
TGTGCCAGCAGTTATCCGGGGGGGATCACAGATACGCAGTATTTT
CASSYPGGITDTQYF
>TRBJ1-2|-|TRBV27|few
TGTGCCAGCAGTTTAATCCGGGGGCGTGGTGGCTACACCTTC
CASSLIRGRGGYTF
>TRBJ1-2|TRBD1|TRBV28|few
TGTGCCAGCACCAAAGGGGGCGGCCCCTATGGCTACACCTTC
CASTKGGGPYGYTF
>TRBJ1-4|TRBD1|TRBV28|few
TGTGCCAGCAGTATCATCGGACAGGGTAGGGAAAAACTGTTTTTT
CASSIIGQGREKLFF
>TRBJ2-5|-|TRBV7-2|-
TGTGCCAGCAGCGCCGAGCGTCTCCAGCAGTACTTC
CASSAERLQQYF
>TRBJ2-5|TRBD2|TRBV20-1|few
TGCAGTGCTAGTGATTCGGGAACTAGCGGAGAGACCCAGTACTTC
CSASDSGTSGETQYF
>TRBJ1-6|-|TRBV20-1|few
TGCAGTGCTAGAGGGTCTTACGGGGCCCTCCACTTT
CSARGSYGALHF
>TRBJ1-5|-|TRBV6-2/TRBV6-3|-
TGTGCCAGCAGTTTACCGGGGAATCAGCCCCAGCATTTT
CASSLPGNQPQHF
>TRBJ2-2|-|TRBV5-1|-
TGCGCCAGCAGCTTGGATGATCCGGGAGCTAGCACCGGGGAGCTGTTTTTT
CASSLDDPGASTGELFF
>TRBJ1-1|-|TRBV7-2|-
TGTGCCAGCAGCTCCCTCGTCGGGGGGAGAGCTTTCTTT
CASSSLVGGRAFF
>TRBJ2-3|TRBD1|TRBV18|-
TGTGCCAGCTCACCGGACAGGGGGGGCACAGATACGCAGTATTTT
CASSPDRGGTDTQYF
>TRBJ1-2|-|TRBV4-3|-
TGCGCCAGCAGTGGATACTATGGCTACACCTTC
CASSGYYGYTF
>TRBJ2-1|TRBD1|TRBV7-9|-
TGTGCCAGCAGCTTAGGGGGGACAGGGGGCGCCCACAATGAGCAGTTCTTC
CASSLGGTGGAHNEQFF